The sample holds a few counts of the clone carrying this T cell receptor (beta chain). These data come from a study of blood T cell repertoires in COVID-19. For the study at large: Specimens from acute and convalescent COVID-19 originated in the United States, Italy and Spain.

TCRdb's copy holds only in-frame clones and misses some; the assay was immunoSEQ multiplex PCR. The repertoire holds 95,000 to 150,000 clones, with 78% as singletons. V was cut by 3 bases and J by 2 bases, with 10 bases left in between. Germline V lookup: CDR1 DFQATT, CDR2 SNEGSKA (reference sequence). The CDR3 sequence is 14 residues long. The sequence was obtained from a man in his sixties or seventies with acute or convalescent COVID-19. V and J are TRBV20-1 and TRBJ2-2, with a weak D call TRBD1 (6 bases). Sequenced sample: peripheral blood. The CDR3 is CSASLGANTGELFF. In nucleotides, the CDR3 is TGCAGTGCTAGTCTGGGGGCAAACACCGGGGAGCTGTTTTTT.